The 13 T cell receptor beta chains below were found in one sample sequenced in a study of blood T cells in healthy people across ages. A second PCR of roughly 7 to 11 cycles used a sample-barcoded 5' primer and a J-beta primer mix. TCRdb re-called the 5' RACE reads with MiXCR, one entry per CDR3 protein. The sample lists hundreds of thousands of distinct CDR3 sequences, approximately 59% occurring once. The specimen was blood. The receptors come from a man in his 60s in good health.

The table lists this clonotype with a few counts. The CDR3 nucleotides read TGTGCCAGCAGTCGGAGGGAGGGATTCGGATACGAGCAGTACTTC. It translates to CASSRREGFGYEQYF. V is TRBV13 and J is TRBJ2-7, with 7 nucleotides matching TRBD2. V lost 6 bases and J lost 4; bases outside the gene matches: 12. Germline V gene data show CDR1 as PRHDT and CDR2 as FYEKMQ (reference sequence). The CDR3 loop spans 15 amino acids.

J is TRBJ2-1 and V is TRBV5-1; 10 bases fit TRBD1. J lost 4 bases, V lost 4 bases, and 5 bases had no gene match. The CDR3 covers 15 residues. The germline gives CDR1 SGHRS, CDR2 YFSETQ. As DNA, the CDR3 is TGCGCCAGCAGCGTCGGGACAGGGGTTTACAATGAGCAGTTCTTC. Translating it yields CASSVGTGVYNEQFF.

Comment on this clonotype: A read error may account for a junction end that differs from germline. This chain connects TRBV7-2 to TRBJ2-5; possibly TRBD2 for D (6 bases). This CDR3 has 13 residues. Germline V gives CDR1 SGHTA, CDR2 FQGNSA. CDR3 amino acids: CASSVAEQETQYF. CDR3 DNA sequence: TGTGCCAGCAGCGTAGCGGAACAAGAGACCCAGTACTTC.

The V gene is TRBV20-1, the J gene TRBJ2-7; 10 bases line up with TRBD2. The end of the DNA aligns better with TRBJ2-5, so the J call may be wrong. Germline V CDR1 and CDR2: DFQATT, SNEGSKA (reference sequence). The CDR3 extends over 15 amino acids. In DNA, the CDR3 is TGCAGTGCCGGAATGGGACTAGCGACTCTAAAGACCCAGTACTTC. This encodes CSAGMGLATLKTQYF.

This clonotype has at least ten counts. The V call is TRBV29-1, the J call TRBJ1-2; 7 bases align to TRBD1. Trimming at V came to 4 bases and at J to 0 bases, leaving 2 bases not matched to a gene. Germline lookup yields CDR1 SQVTM and CDR2 ANQGSEA. The CDR3 length is 13 residues. The CDR3 here is CSVVQGANYGYTF. In nucleotides, the CDR3 is TGCAGCGTTGTTCAGGGGGCTAACTATGGCTACACCTTC.

This clonotype has a handful of counts. The chain uses TRBV7-8 and TRBJ2-5; no clear D. The germline V gene has CDR1 SGHVS and CDR2 FQNEAQ. The V and J ends lost 5 bases and 5 bases respectively, with 21 bases between them. This CDR3 has 16 amino acids. This CDR3 is CASSRAVVGTSETQYF. For the CDR3, the DNA is TGTGCCAGCAGCCGCGCCGTCGTGGGAACGTCGGAGACCCAGTACTTC.

A few counts support this clonotype. This rearrangement joins TRBV20-1 to TRBJ2-3; no firm D call. The CDR3 spans 13 residues. Trimming cost V 3 bases and J 3 bases, with 10 bases left between them. Germline CDR1 reads DFQATT; CDR2 reads SNEGSKA (reference sequence). CDR3: CSARRDGTDTQYF. The CDR3 region has the DNA TGCAGTGCTAGGAGAGACGGGACAGATACGCAGTATTTT.

The rearrangement joins TRBV20-1 to TRBJ2-7; TRBD2 might be the D (7 bases). V shed 2 bases and J shed 2 bases, with 10 bases lying between them. The CDR3 spans 13 residues. The germline CDR1 and CDR2 sequences are DFQATT and SNEGSKA (reference sequence). As DNA, the CDR3 is TGCAGTGCTAGAAGGGGGGGTCCCTACGAGCAGTACTTC. Encoded protein: CSARRGGPYEQYF.

The chain's CDR3 is CASSFRGGGYTF. The CDR3 DNA is TGTGCCAGCAGCTTCAGGGGAGGTGGCTACACCTTC. The chain carries TRBV7-2 and TRBJ1-2; tentative D call: TRBD1 (6 bases). V lost 3 bases to trimming and J lost 7 bases, with 9 bases between them. The CDR3 is 12 amino acids. Per the germline V gene, CDR1 is SGHTA and CDR2 is FQGNSA.

This chain connects TRBV2 to TRBJ1-2; 7 nucleotides agree with TRBD1. CDR1 and CDR2 from the germline V gene are SNHLY and FYNNEI. There are 13 residues in the CDR3. V was clipped by 2 bases and J by 6 bases; unmatched bases: 3. The CDR3, as DNA: TGTGCCAGCAGTGAACGGCAGGGGGATGGCTACACCTTC. As protein: CASSERQGDGYTF.

The chain uses TRBV20-1 and TRBJ1-5; a possible D gene is TRBD1 (6 bases). This CDR3 is 14 amino acids long. Trimming pared 7 bases from V and 0 bases from J, leaving 13 bases between. Germline values: CDR1 DFQATT, CDR2 SNEGSKA (reference sequence). This CDR3 reads CSVRGHYSNQPQHF. For the CDR3, the DNA is TGCAGTGTCAGGGGACACTATAGCAATCAGCCCCAGCATTTT.

This clonotype was counted a few times. The chain uses TRBV7-2 and TRBJ1-2, with D uncertain. V was cut by 1 base and J by 8 bases, with 11 bases left in between. CDR1 and CDR2 (germline): SGHTA, FQGNSA. This CDR3 has 13 amino acids. The CDR3 reads CASSLGPATGYTF. The DNA of the CDR3 is TGTGCCAGCAGCTTAGGGCCAGCCACGGGCTACACCTTC.

V is TRBV6-1 and J is TRBJ2-1; a possible D gene is TRBD2 (6 bases). Trimming removed 2 bases from V and 3 bases from J, with 8 bases in between. The germline V gene encodes CDR1 MNHNS and CDR2 SASEGT. The CDR3 is made up of 14 amino acids. The CDR3 DNA sequence: TGTGCCAGCAGTGAACTGGAGGGCTACAATGAGCAGTTCTTC. Encoded protein: CASSELEGYNEQFF.